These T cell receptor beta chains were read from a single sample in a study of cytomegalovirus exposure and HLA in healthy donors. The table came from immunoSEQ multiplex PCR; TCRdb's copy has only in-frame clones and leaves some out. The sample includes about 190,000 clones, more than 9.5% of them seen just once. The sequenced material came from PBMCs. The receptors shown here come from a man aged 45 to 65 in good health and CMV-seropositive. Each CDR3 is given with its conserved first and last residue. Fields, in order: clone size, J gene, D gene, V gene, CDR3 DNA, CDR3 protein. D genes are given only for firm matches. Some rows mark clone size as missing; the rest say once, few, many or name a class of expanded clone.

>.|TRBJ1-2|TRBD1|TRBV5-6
TGTGCCAGCAGCTTTAGGTCCAGGGGGCCTAACTATGGCTACACCTTC
CASSFRSRGPNYGYTF
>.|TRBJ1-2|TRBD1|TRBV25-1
TGTGCCAGCAGTGGGCCGGGACAGCCTTATGGCTACACCTTC
CASSGPGQPYGYTF
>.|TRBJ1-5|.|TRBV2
TGTGCCAGCAGCCGACAGCCCCTCAATCAGCCCCAGCATTTT
CASSRQPLNQPQHF
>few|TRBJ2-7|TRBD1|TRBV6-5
TGTGCCAGCACTCGCGGCAGGGGGCTCGAGCAGTACTTC
CASTRGRGLEQYF
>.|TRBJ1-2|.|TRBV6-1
TGTGCCAGCAGTGAGTCGGGTTTCTATGGCTACACCTTC
CASSESGFYGYTF
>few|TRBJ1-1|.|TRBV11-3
TGTGCCAGCAGCGAACTGGGCAGACTGAACACTGAAGCTTTCTTT
CASSELGRLNTEAFF
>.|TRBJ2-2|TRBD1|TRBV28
TGTGCCAGCAGCCCCGGGACAGATTACACCGGGGAGCTGTTTTTT
CASSPGTDYTGELFF
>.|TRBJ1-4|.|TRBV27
TGTGCCAGCAGTTTTGGCCGAATGACTAATGAAAAACTGTTTTTT
CASSFGRMTNEKLFF
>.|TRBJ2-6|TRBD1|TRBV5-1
TGCGCCAGCAGCCTCGGACAGGCCTCTGGGGCCAACGTCCTGACTTTC
CASSLGQASGANVLTF
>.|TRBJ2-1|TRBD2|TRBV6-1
TGTGCCAGCAGTGAGACTACGGGGGGGAAGAATGAGCAGTTCTTC
CASSETTGGKNEQFF
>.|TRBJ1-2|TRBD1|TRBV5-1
TGCGCCAGCAGCCCGTCCGGGACAGAGATATATGGCTACACCTTC
CASSPSGTEIYGYTF
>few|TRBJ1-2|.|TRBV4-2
TGTGCCAGCAGCCAAGTGGACAGAGACGGTGGCTACACCTTC
CASSQVDRDGGYTF
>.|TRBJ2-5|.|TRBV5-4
TGTGCCAGCAGCATACCCGGGATCTCCCAAGAGACCCAGTACTTC
CASSIPGISQETQYF
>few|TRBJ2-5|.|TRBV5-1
TGCGCCCGCAGAGGACCGGGGCAAGAGACCCAGTACTTC
CARRGPGQETQYF
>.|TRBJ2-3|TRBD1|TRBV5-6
TGTGCCAGCAGCTTAACTCGGGGACAGGGGCCAGATACGCAGTATTTT
CASSLTRGQGPDTQYF
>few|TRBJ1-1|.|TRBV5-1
TGCGCCAGCAGCCATAAGACTGGGGAGGAAGCTTTCTTT
CASSHKTGEEAFF
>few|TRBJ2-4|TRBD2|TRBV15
TGTGCCACCAGCAGGTCGGCTAGCGGGGCCAAAAACATTCAGTACTTC
CATSRSASGAKNIQYF
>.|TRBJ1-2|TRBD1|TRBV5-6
TGTGCCAGCAGCTTGTGGGACAGGACCGGCTACACCTTC
CASSLWDRTGYTF
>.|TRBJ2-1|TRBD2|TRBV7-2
TGTGCCAGCAGCTTAGACCAAGCGGGGACCACCTACAATGAGCAGTTCTTC
CASSLDQAGTTYNEQFF
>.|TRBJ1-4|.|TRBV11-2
TGTGCCAGCAGCTTAGTTTCCGGGTCTGCCGAAAAACTGTTTTTT
CASSLVSGSAEKLFF
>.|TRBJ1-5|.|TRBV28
TGTGCCACCAGACAGAGCAATCAGCCCCAGCATTTT
CATRQSNQPQHF
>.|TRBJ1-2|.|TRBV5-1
TGCGCCAGCAGCTTGGGACAGCGCCCAACGGGCTACACCTTC
CASSLGQRPTGYTF
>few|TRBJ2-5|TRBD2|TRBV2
TGTGCCAGCTACCGGCCTAGCGGGCCTCAAGAGACCCAGTACTTC
CASYRPSGPQETQYF
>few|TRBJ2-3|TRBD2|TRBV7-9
TGTGCCAGCAGCTTATCTAGCGGGGGCTACAGGGGCACAGATACGCAGTATTTT
CASSLSSGGYRGTDTQYF
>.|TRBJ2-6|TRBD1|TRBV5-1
TGCGCCAGCACTCAACAGGGGGCCGGGGCCAACGTCCTGACTTTC
CASTQQGAGANVLTF
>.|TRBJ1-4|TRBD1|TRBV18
TGTGCCAGCTCACCGGGACAGGGTTTTGAAAAACTGTTTTTT
CASSPGQGFEKLFF
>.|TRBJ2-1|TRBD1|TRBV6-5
TGTGCCAGCAGCAAGGGGGCCGCTTACAATGAGCAGTTCTTC
CASSKGAAYNEQFF
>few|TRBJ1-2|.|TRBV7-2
TGTGCCAGCAGCTTAAGTCGACTTGCCTATGGCTACACCTTC
CASSLSRLAYGYTF
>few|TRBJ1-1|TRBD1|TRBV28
TGTGCCAGCAGTCAGGGACAGGGGTGGACCACTGAAGCTTTCTTT
CASSQGQGWTTEAFF
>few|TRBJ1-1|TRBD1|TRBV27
TGTGCCAGCAGTTCGACTAGGACAGGGGCCGGAGGGAGTAGGAACACTGAAGCTTTCTTT
CASSSTRTGAGGSRNTEAFF
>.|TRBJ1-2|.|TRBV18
TGTGCCAGCTCAGCCGGCTTACAGCTCTATGGCTACACCTTC
CASSAGLQLYGYTF
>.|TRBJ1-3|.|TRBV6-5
TGTGCCAGCTGCGTAAACTCTGGAAACACCATATATTTT
CASCVNSGNTIYF
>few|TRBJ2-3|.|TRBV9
TGTGCCAGCAGCGTAGAACAGGGAATAGTCACAGATACGCAGTATTTT
CASSVEQGIVTDTQYF
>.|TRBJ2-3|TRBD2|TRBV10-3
TGTGCCATCAGCTTTAGCGGGGGTATCACTTTTACTAGCACAGATACGCAGTATTTT
CAISFSGGITFTSTDTQYF
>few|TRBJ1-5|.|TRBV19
TGTGCCAGTAGTATCTCCAATCAGCCCCAGCATTTT
CASSISNQPQHF
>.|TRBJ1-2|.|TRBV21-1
TGTGCCAGCAGGCGGGGTTCATCTAACTATGGCTACACCTTC
CASRRGSSNYGYTF
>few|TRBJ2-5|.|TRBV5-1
TGCGCCAGCAGCTTGGAAGTAAGGGGCCAAGAGACCCAGTACTTC
CASSLEVRGQETQYF
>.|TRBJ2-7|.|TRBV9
TGTGCCAGCAGCGTAGTCGGGGACTCTTCCTACGAGCAGTACTTC
CASSVVGDSSYEQYF
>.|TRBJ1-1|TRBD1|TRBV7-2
TGTGCCAGCAGCTTGTCGGACAGGACCTACACTGAAGCTTTCTTT
CASSLSDRTYTEAFF
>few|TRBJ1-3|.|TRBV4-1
TGCGCCAGCAGCCAAGATGAGCGCTCTGGAAACACCATATATTTT
CASSQDERSGNTIYF
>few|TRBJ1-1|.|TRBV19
TGTGCCAGTACCCCGGGACGGGACATTATGAACACTGAAGCTTTCTTT
CASTPGRDIMNTEAFF
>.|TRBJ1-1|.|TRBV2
TGTGCCAGCAACTACGACAGGAACACTGAAGCTTTCTTT
CASNYDRNTEAFF
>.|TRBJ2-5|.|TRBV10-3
TGTGCCATCAATCAGGCCGGGGAGACCCAGCACTTC
CAINQAGETQHF
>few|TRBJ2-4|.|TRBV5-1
TGCGCCAGCAGCTTGGAGGGCCCCCGGGCGGGGATTGGCAAAAACATTCAGTACTTC
CASSLEGPRAGIGKNIQYF
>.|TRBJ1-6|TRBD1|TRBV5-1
TGCGCCAGCAGCTTGGAACAGGGGCTGGAACCCCTCCACTTT
CASSLEQGLEPLHF